These T cell receptor beta chains were read from a single sample in a study of metastatic and nonmetastatic thyroid tumors. TCRdb re-called the PCR reads with MiXCR. The sample records tens of thousands of clones, roughly 22% being singletons. The source material was blood. Source of these receptors: a female donor with papillary thyroid cancer or a benign thyroid nodule (not recorded which). Some clones in this sample may be carry-over from other donors' samples. Each CDR3 is given with its conserved first and last residue. Not all rows give a size; the values are once, few, many and, for expanded clones, a class.

CDR3 protein	V gene	J gene	clone size
CASRSRTSGRTDTQYF	TRBV19	TRBJ2-3	many
CASSPLPEGKNIQYF	TRBV28	TRBJ2-4	many
CAISERPGSDSPLHF	TRBV10-3	TRBJ1-6	many
CASSLNPSGSWEQFF	TRBV28	TRBJ2-1	NA
CASSFVGARSEAFF	TRBV12-3/TRBV12-4	TRBJ1-1	many
CSARTPGLGVYEQYF	TRBV20-1	TRBJ2-7	NA
CASSVGADAKNIQYF	TRBV9	TRBJ2-4	few
CASRSPGDSGANVQTF	TRBV9	TRBJ2-6	NA
CASSSDRLFTYEQYF	TRBV5-1	TRBJ2-7	NA
CASSLADRRAFF	TRBV7-9	TRBJ1-1	many
CASSFGGDSPLHF	TRBV28	TRBJ1-6	few
CASTPMVEGNYGYTF	TRBV6-1	TRBJ1-2	few
CSARWTSGRVYNEQFF	TRBV20-1	TRBJ2-1	many
CASSRFLYLEKFF	TRBV10-1	TRBJ2-1	few
CASSAATEYQPQHF	TRBV6-2/TRBV6-3	TRBJ1-5	medium-sized
CASSQVDLGVSYNEQFF	TRBV4-1	TRBJ2-1	many
CASSLSQQNEQFF	TRBV4-1	TRBJ2-1	many
CASTSSGTNTGELFF	TRBV7-9	TRBJ2-2	many
CASSPTLVGTSGRIYEQYF	TRBV28	TRBJ2-7	NA
CASSLTWNKTENTEALF	TRBV7-6	TRBJ1-1	NA
CASSQDARDYEQYF	TRBV4-3	TRBJ2-7	many
CASSQSISSNTGELFF	TRBV10-1	TRBJ2-2	few
CASSLYPVSTDTQYF	TRBV6-4	TRBJ2-3	few
CASSLPQNYGYTF	TRBV5-1	TRBJ1-2	many
CASSRLPGGPYNEQFF	TRBV5-1	TRBJ2-1	many
CASSQGNTEAFF	TRBV6-1	TRBJ1-1	many
CAWRDRALSEQYF	TRBV30	TRBJ2-7	NA
CSATQGTYEQYF	TRBV20-1	TRBJ2-7	many
CASSLEGVNQPQHF	TRBV9	TRBJ1-5	NA
CSVESSSYNYGYTF	TRBV29-1	TRBJ1-2	many
CTSRQGLSNEKLFF	TRBV6-1	TRBJ1-4	NA
CASSYTNRDTGELFF	TRBV6-6	TRBJ2-2	few
CASSLDLGRTQYF	TRBV11-2	TRBJ2-3	many
CASSRGGATGELFF	TRBV6-1	TRBJ2-2	many
CATSDRDRDYGYTF	TRBV24-1	TRBJ1-2	few
CASSSILRDRRNYGYTF	TRBV28	TRBJ1-2	NA
CASSLVVEGNGDTIYF	TRBV11-1	TRBJ1-3	NA
CASSATGGPEKLFF	TRBV5-1	TRBJ1-4	many
CASSPGTGLYEQYF	TRBV7-3	TRBJ2-7	many
CASSLTGRAATDTQYF	TRBV18	TRBJ2-3	many
CAIIDGTGHDEQYF	TRBV10-3	TRBJ2-7	NA
CASSPPPQGASTGELFF	TRBV4-2	TRBJ2-2	many
CASGTHARSSYNEQFF	TRBV28	TRBJ2-1	NA
CATSGGGVHYGYTF	TRBV7-2	TRBJ1-2	many
CASSLTPPGNEQFF	TRBV28	TRBJ2-1	NA
CSARVASSYGYTF	TRBV20-1	TRBJ1-2	many
CASRLSGGASNEQFF	TRBV7-2	TRBJ2-1	NA
CASRPMTGSSPLHF	TRBV6-1	TRBJ1-6	few
CASSQGTEGSLTF	TRBV3-1	TRBJ2-6	medium-sized
CSAMDTQETQYF	TRBV20-1	TRBJ2-5	once
CASGPTGQVPYEQYF	TRBV6-1	TRBJ2-7	NA
CASSLGDAITDTQYF	TRBV11-3	TRBJ2-3	many
CASSPSTGGGNNEQFF	TRBV11-1	TRBJ2-1	NA
CASSRDRGRETQYF	TRBV3-1	TRBJ2-5	many
CASRPPELARTGELFF	TRBV5-1	TRBJ2-2	many